This record concerns one T cell receptor beta chain sequence. The antigen is undetermined. Method: immunoSEQ multiplex PCR; TCRdb's copy keeps in-frame clones and lacks some. The data contain about 360,000 clones, approximately 90% of them seen just once; the ten biggest clones take up approximately 0.8%. This sample stems from a study of cytomegalovirus exposure and HLA in healthy donors. Findings and caveats of the study: Most sequenced TCRs were rare (though some public TCRs occurred in many donors). Researchers counted 164 TCR beta chains as cytomegalovirus-associated.

This CDR3 has 15 amino acids. Germline CDR1 SGDLS, CDR2 YYNGEE. With 0 bases removed from V and 4 bases from J, the gap between germline ends came to 11 bases. Input material: PBMCs. This clonotype was sampled from a young woman in good health and CMV-seronegative. This sequence joins TRBV9 and TRBJ2-1; D not resolved. CDR3: CASSVGRPGYNEQFF. CDR3 DNA: TGTGCCAGCAGCGTAGGCAGGCCCGGATACAATGAGCAGTTCTTC.